Each of the 29 T cell receptor beta chains below was sequenced from the same sample in a study of sequential checkpoint blockade in melanoma. Treatment given: randomized to nivolumab then ipilimumab (arm A) or the reverse (arm B). Produced via immunoSEQ multiplex PCR; TCRdb's table is partial and in-frame only. There are 6,500 to 8,500 clones in the sample; around 60% occur only once, and approximately 8.2% lies in the top ten. The starting material was CD8+ T cells sorted from blood (inferred from file names), obtained from a patient given nivolumab and ipilimumab in sequence. The receptors come from a human donor with melanoma.

The J gene is TRBJ1-5, the V gene TRBV6-5; 7 bases are a match to TRBD1. CDR3 length equals 15 residues. V shed 1 base and J 4 bases; nucleotides not matched to a gene: 4. CDR1 is MNHEY, CDR2 SVGAGI, per germline. The CDR3 sequence is CASSYYQGENQPQHF. The CDR3 DNA follows: TGTGCCAGCAGTTACTACCAGGGGGAGAATCAGCCCCAGCATTTT.

This clone is labeled large. The chain uses TRBV30 and TRBJ1-2; 9 bases fit TRBD1. CDR1 and CDR2 (germline): GTSNPN, SVGIG (reference sequence). The length of the CDR3 is 15 residues. The junction had 6 bases not matched to a gene; V was cut back by 1 base and J by 3 bases. The CDR3, as DNA: TGTGCCTGGAGTGGCGGGACAGGGTCTGACTATGGCTACACCTTC. This gives the protein CAWSGGTGSDYGYTF.

The chain recombines TRBV6-5 with TRBJ2-1; TRBD2 matches 7 bases. The length of the CDR3 is 15 residues. Germline V gene sequence: CDR1 MNHEY, CDR2 SVGAGI. V shed 5 bases and J 6 bases; nucleotides not matched to a gene: 10. This CDR3 is CASSHTSAGPNEQFF. The CDR3 coding sequence is TGTGCCAGCAGTCACACTAGCGCCGGACCCAATGAGCAGTTCTTC.

The rearrangement uses TRBV28 and TRBJ2-7; possible D gene TRBD2, 6 bases. The germline V and J ends were trimmed by 6 bases and 5 bases, with 11 bases remaining between them. Germline CDR1 MDHEN, CDR2 SYDVKM. This CDR3 has 12 amino acids. Here the CDR3 DNA reads TGTGCCAGCAGCATGGGGGGAAACGAGCAGTACTTC. It is translated as CASSMGGNEQYF.

The gene calls are TRBV13 and TRBJ2-7, with D perhaps matching TRBD1 (5 bases). The germline gives CDR1 PRHDT, CDR2 FYEKMQ (reference sequence). Trimming removed 2 bases at V and 2 bases at J, with 10 bases between. CDR3 length: 14 amino acids. Written as DNA, the CDR3 is TGTGCCAGCAGCTTAATCCAGGGCCCCTACGAGCAGTACTTC. This encodes CASSLIQGPYEQYF.

The V gene is TRBV9, the J gene TRBJ2-7, with TRBD2 as a possible D gene (5 bases). Trimming shortened V by 2 bases and J by 5 bases, and 14 bases separated the two germline ends. The CDR3 covers 14 residues. Looked up from germline, CDR1 is SGDLS and CDR2 is YYNGEE. The CDR3 here is CASSVGRGGDEQYF. The CDR3 DNA is TGTGCCAGCAGCGTGGGCAGAGGAGGCGACGAGCAGTACTTC.

In this sample, this clone turned up a few times. The V gene is TRBV19, the J gene TRBJ2-1; D is unclear. The CDR3 has 13 amino acids. From germline, CDR1 is LNHDA and CDR2 SQIVND (reference sequence). V was shortened by 3 bases and J by 5 bases, with 8 bases between the two germline ends. CDR3 amino acids: CASSIGGNNEQFF. The CDR3, as DNA: TGTGCCAGTAGTATTGGTGGCAACAATGAGCAGTTCTTC.

A note on this clone: Given a far larger clone just one base away, this is likely a sequencing read error. The same CDR3 can be traced to other DNA sequences in this sample. This chain's CDR3 is CSVRDSAYEQYF. CDR3 nucleotides: TGCAGCGTCCGGGACAGTGCTTACGAGCAGTACTTC. This rearrangement joins TRBV29-1 to TRBJ2-7; 7 bases map to TRBD1. J was trimmed by 4 bases and V by 6 bases; bases with no gene match: 6. The CDR3 is 12 amino acids. Germline values: CDR1 SQVTM, CDR2 ANQGSEA.

This clone was counted between two and nine times. The chain couples TRBV29-1 to TRBJ2-7; tentative D call: TRBD1 (5 bases). There are 13 residues in the CDR3. V was clipped by 4 bases and J by 0 bases, with 10 bases between them. CDR1 and CDR2 from the germline V gene are SQVTM and ANQGSEA. In DNA, the CDR3 is TGCAGCGTTGTGACAGTGGGCTCCTACGAGCAGTACTTC. It encodes CSVVTVGSYEQYF.

This clone was seen more than once but under ten times. The chain is built from TRBV30 and TRBJ1-3; weak D call: TRBD1 (5 bases). V was shortened by 4 bases and J by 7 bases, with 17 bases between the two germline ends. The CDR3 has 14 residues. Germline lookup yields CDR1 GTSNPN and CDR2 SVGIG (reference sequence). DNA of the CDR3: TGTGCCTGGAAAAAGACAGTGGGGGGGAACACCATATATTTT. Protein: CAWKKTVGGNTIYF.

This clone was counted between two and nine times. The chain recombines TRBV7-2 with TRBJ1-3; 8 bases are shared with TRBD1. The CDR3 loop spans 15 amino acids. CDR1 is SGHTA and CDR2 is FQGNSA in the germline V gene. V lost 6 bases, J lost 7 bases, and 11 bases stayed unmatched. The CDR3 reads CASSSHKQGANTIYF. CDR3 DNA sequence: TGTGCCAGCAGTTCTCACAAGCAGGGGGCGAACACCATATATTTT.

The V call is TRBV27, the J call TRBJ1-2; 7 bases align to TRBD1. Trimming removed 5 bases from V and 5 bases from J; junction bases left unmatched: 8. Germline CDR1 MNHEY, CDR2 SMNVEV (reference sequence). The CDR3 loop spans 14 amino acids. CDR3 DNA sequence: TGTGCCAGCAGTCCAACGACAGGGTCGTATGGCTACACCTTC. Translated: CASSPTTGSYGYTF.

The genes are TRBV7-2 and TRBJ2-7; 13 bases are shared with TRBD2. V shed 9 bases, J shed 5 bases, and the junction held 10 bases outside the gene matches. Looked up from germline, CDR1 is SGHTA and CDR2 is FQGNSA. The CDR3 extends over 15 amino acids. The CDR3 is CASSRTSGSLDEQYF. CDR3 nucleotide sequence: TGTGCCAGTAGTAGGACTAGCGGGAGCCTGGACGAGCAGTACTTC.

J is TRBJ2-7 and V is TRBV29-1; 7 nucleotides align to TRBD2. Germline V lookup: CDR1 SQVTM, CDR2 ANQGSEA. The CDR3 is 13 residues long. V trimming: 3 bases; J trimming: 3 bases; junction bases outside the gene matches: 5. Written as DNA, the CDR3 is TGCAGCGTTGACGCGGGAGAGCACTACGAGCAGTACTTC. Translation: CSVDAGEHYEQYF.

Details on this clone: One end of the junction fails to match germline, which may point to a read error. The chain joins TRBV9 to TRBJ1-2; D may be TRBD1 (5 bases). CDR1 and CDR2 from the germline V gene are SGDLS and YYNGEE. The CDR3 loop spans 16 amino acids. The CDR3 spells CASGVGAAPLAYGYTF. The CDR3 bases are TGTGCCAGCGGCGTAGGGGCAGCGCCGCTAGCCTATGGCTACACCTTC. Supplemented by reference TRBV9 and TRBJ1-2, the full variable domain reads DSGVTQTPKHLITATGQRVTLRCSPRSGDLSVYWYQQSLDQGLQFLIQYYNGEERAKGNILERFSAQQFPDLHSELNLSSLELGDSALYFCASGVGAAPLAYGYTFGSGTRLTVV.

The CDR3 loop reads CASSEVGGGTEAFF. CDR3 nucleotides: TGTGCCAGCAGCGAGGTAGGGGGGGGTACTGAAGCTTTCTTT. J is TRBJ1-1 and V is TRBV9, with D maybe TRBD1 (6 bases). This CDR3 is 14 amino acids long. From germline, CDR1 is SGDLS and CDR2 YYNGEE. The V gene lost 3 bases and the J gene lost 5 bases, with 14 bases spanning the gap.

The CDR3 nucleotides read TGTGCCAGTCATGAGGGACAGAAACTGTTTTTT. Amino acid sequence: CASHEGQKLFF. The gene calls are TRBV19 and TRBJ1-4; 7 bases line up with TRBD1. This CDR3 region has 11 residues. The V segment lost 8 bases and the J segment 11 bases; nucleotides outside the gene matches: 5. Germline V gives CDR1 LNHDA, CDR2 SQIVND (reference sequence).

This clone has only a few counts. V is TRBV19 and J is TRBJ2-7; no reliable D call. V lost 4 bases, J lost 3 bases, and 10 bases lay in between. The CDR3 loop spans 13 amino acids. CDR1 is LNHDA and CDR2 is SQIVND in the germline V gene (reference sequence). The CDR3 sequence is CASSTQIYYEQYF. The CDR3 region has the DNA TGTGCCAGTAGTACCCAGATATACTACGAGCAGTACTTC.

This chain connects TRBV7-9 to TRBJ2-7, with 7 positions matching TRBD2. The V gene's germline CDR1 is SEHNR and CDR2 FQNEAQ (reference sequence). The V segment lost 5 bases and the J segment 6 bases; nucleotides outside the gene matches: 7. The CDR3 is made up of 13 amino acids. The CDR3 region has the DNA TGTGCCAGCAGCCGGGGCGGGGGTGTCGAGCAGTACTTC. This codes for CASSRGGGVEQYF. Combining the CDR3 with reference TRBV7-9 and TRBJ2-7 gives the whole variable domain DTGVSQNPRHKITKRGQNVTFRCDPISEHNRLYWYRQTLGQGPEFLTYFQNEAQLEKSRLLSDRFSAERPKGSFSTLEIQRTEQGDSAMYLCASSRGGGVEQYFGPGTRLTVT.

This sequence joins TRBV5-6 and TRBJ2-7; maybe TRBD2 (5 bases). The germline gives CDR1 SGHDT, CDR2 YYEEEE. The V end lost 3 bases, the J end lost 2 bases, and 18 bases lay between the germline ends. The length of the CDR3 is 16 residues. CDR3 coding DNA: TGTGCCAGCAGCTCGCGGGTGCCTAGAGTTGCCTACGAGCAGTACTTC. This encodes CASSSRVPRVAYEQYF.

The chain combines TRBV4-1 with TRBJ1-1, with D possibly TRBD1 on 5 matching bases. This CDR3 has 15 residues. Trimming stripped 3 bases from V and 5 bases from J, with 16 bases between. Germline CDR1 reads MGHRA; CDR2 reads YSYEKL. CDR3 loop: CASSQGGGLMTEAFF. DNA of the CDR3: TGCGCCAGCAGCCAGGGGGGAGGGCTTATGACTGAAGCTTTCTTT.

The gene calls are TRBV5-1 and TRBJ2-7, with 11 bases fitting TRBD2. This CDR3 has 17 amino acids. Germline V CDR1 and CDR2: SGHRS, YFSETQ. Trimming at V came to 4 bases and at J to 3 bases, leaving 12 bases not matched to a gene. CDR3 residues: CASSKGLAETVGYEQYF. The CDR3 nucleotides are TGCGCCAGCAGCAAGGGACTAGCGGAGACCGTGGGCTACGAGCAGTACTTC.

This rearrangement joins TRBV6-4 to TRBJ1-2; the D is unclear. The germline V gene encodes CDR1 MRHNA and CDR2 SNTAGT. Deletions cut 5 bases from V and 14 bases from J, with 21 bases between. The CDR3 is 13 amino acids. CDR3 sequence: CASSPGEGAPETF. CDR3 DNA: TGTGCCAGCAGTCCCGGTGAGGGAGCGCCTGAAACCTTC.

This clone is termed medium-sized. The identical CDR3 is also encoded by other nucleotide sequences in the sample. V and J are TRBV19 and TRBJ2-7; TRBD2 matches 11 bases. Germline CDR1 is LNHDA and CDR2 is SQIVND (reference sequence). CDR3 size: 15 residues. V dropped 4 bases and J dropped 5; count of bases not matched to a gene: 7. The CDR3 sequence: CASSTTSGSLNEQYF. The CDR3 DNA sequence: TGTGCCAGTAGTACTACTAGCGGGAGCTTAAACGAGCAGTACTTC.

This clone occurred once. The rearrangement uses TRBV6-5 and TRBJ1-1, with TRBD1 identical over 7 bases. CDR1 MNHEY and CDR2 SVGAGI come from the germline V gene. Trimming cost V 2 bases and J 4 bases; bases outside gene matches: 1. The CDR3 spans 13 residues. CDR3 coding DNA: TGTGCCAGCAGTTACCGGGACAGCACTGAAGCTTTCTTT. It translates to CASSYRDSTEAFF.

This clone was seen a few times. This chain joins TRBV29-1 and TRBJ2-7, with TRBD1 identical over 9 bases. Germline-derived CDR1 and CDR2 are SQVTM and ANQGSEA. This CDR3 is built from 16 residues. V lost 0 bases, J lost 3 bases, and 9 bases stayed unmatched. In nucleotides, the CDR3 is TGCAGCGTTGAAGATCTGGGTCCGGGACAGGGCTACGAGCAGTACTTC. The encoded protein is CSVEDLGPGQGYEQYF.

J is TRBJ2-7 and V is TRBV5-4, with 10 bases lining up with TRBD2. J was trimmed by 7 bases and V by 0 bases; bases with no gene match: 16. The CDR3 extends over 18 amino acids. CDR1 and CDR2 from the germline V gene are SGHNT and YYREEE (reference sequence). CDR3 sequence reads: CASSLAVGSGRPPVEQYF. Written as DNA, the CDR3 is TGTGCCAGCAGCTTGGCGGTTGGTAGCGGGAGGCCTCCGGTAGAGCAGTACTTC.

J is TRBJ2-7 and V is TRBV11-3; tentative D call: TRBD1 (5 bases). Trimming shortened V by 5 bases and J by 2 bases, and 13 bases separated the two germline ends. Germline V lookup: CDR1 SGHNT, CDR2 YENEEA. This CDR3 region has 14 residues. CDR3 protein: CASSPRTKPYEQYF. DNA of the CDR3: TGTGCCAGCAGCCCCCGGACAAAACCCTACGAGCAGTACTTC.

This clone showed up just a few times. The chain is built from TRBV11-2 and TRBJ2-7, with D uncertain. This CDR3 is 12 amino acids long. V shed 4 bases and J shed 0 bases, with 4 bases lying between them. Germline V gene lookup returns CDR1 SGHAT and CDR2 FQNNGV. CDR3 sequence reads: CASSSGSYEQYF. The CDR3 coding sequence is TGTGCCAGCAGCTCGGGCTCCTACGAGCAGTACTTC.